This paragraph reports one T cell receptor (beta chain). This sample was included in a study of blood T cell repertoires in COVID-19. Enrolled through a virtual design, the participants were between about 18 and 100 years of age and came from about two dozen US areas. Participants' reported clinical history set cohort assignment. Among Cohort 3 donors, those recovered had two negative PCRs, clearance, or symptom resolution. Trimming cost V 2 bases and J 6 bases, with 6 bases left between them. Germline lookup yields CDR1 SGHKS and CDR2 YYEKEE (reference sequence). The CDR3 sequence is 12 residues long. Clones were sequenced by immunoSEQ multiplex PCR, and TCRdb holds only the in-frame ones, with some missing. This sample has a few hundred thousand clones; roughly 89% occur once, and the top ten carry approximately 9.3%.

Material for sequencing was PBMCs or T cells enriched from blood (not recorded which). This receptor was identified in a woman aged 50 to 60 who had recovered from COVID-19. The chain uses TRBV5-5 and TRBJ1-5; a weak D match, TRBD1 (5 bases). This CDR3 reads CASSFGGQPQHF. CDR3 sequence (DNA): TGTGCCAGCAGCTTCGGGGGTCAGCCCCAGCATTTT.